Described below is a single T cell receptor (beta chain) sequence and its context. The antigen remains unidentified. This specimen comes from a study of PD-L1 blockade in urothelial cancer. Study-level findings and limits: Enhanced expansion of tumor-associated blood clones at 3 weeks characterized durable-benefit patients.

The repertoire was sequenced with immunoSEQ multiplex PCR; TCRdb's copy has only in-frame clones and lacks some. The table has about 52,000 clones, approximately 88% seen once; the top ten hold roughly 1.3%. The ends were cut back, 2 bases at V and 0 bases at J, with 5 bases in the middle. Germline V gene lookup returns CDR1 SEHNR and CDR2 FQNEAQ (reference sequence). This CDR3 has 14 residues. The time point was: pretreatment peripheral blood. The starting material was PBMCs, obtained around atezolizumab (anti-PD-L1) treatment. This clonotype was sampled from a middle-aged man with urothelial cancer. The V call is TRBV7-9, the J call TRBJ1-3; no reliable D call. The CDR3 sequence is CASSLPFSGNTIYF. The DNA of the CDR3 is TGTGCCAGCAGCTTACCCTTCTCTGGAAACACCATATATTTT.